This T cell receptor beta chain was obtained from a study of PD-1 blockade in mismatch repair-deficient tumors. All patients were mismatch repair deficient, assessed by either PCR or immunohistochemistry. TCR sequencing covered a few patients who responded to pembrolizumab. From germline, CDR1 is SGHRS and CDR2 YFSETQ. The CDR3 spans 17 residues. V was pared by 0 bases and J by 6 bases, with 12 bases of the junction left unmatched. Here immunoSEQ multiplex PCR was the method, and the copy in TCRdb shows in-frame clones only, minus some. The table shows roughly 50,000 clones, with 81% occurring only once. Note on this clone: Antigen unknown.

Study findings and constraints: Rapid post-treatment expansion, then contraction, generally preceding radiologic response, marked tumor-resident clones.

Sample: peripheral blood, taken less than 21 weeks after starting pembrolizumab. The rearrangement links TRBV5-1 to TRBJ1-2, with 9 bases that match TRBD1. This clonotype was obtained from an adult with mismatch repair-deficient cancer. CDR3 DNA: TGCGCCAGCAGCTTGGGTACTGCACAGGGGGCGCGGAATGGCTACACCTTC. Its translation is CASSLGTAQGARNGYTF.